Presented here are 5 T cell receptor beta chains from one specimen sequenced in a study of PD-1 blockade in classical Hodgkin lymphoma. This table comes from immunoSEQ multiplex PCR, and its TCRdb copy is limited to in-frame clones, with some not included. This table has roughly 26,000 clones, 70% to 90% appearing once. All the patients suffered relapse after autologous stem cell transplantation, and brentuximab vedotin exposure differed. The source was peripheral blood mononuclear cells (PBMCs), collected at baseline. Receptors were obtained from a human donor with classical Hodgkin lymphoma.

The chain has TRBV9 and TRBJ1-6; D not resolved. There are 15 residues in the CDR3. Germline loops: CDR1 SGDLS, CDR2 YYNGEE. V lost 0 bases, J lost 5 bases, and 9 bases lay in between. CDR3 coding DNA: TGTGCCAGCAGCGTAGACCCGGGCAATAATTCACCCCTCCACTTT. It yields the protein CASSVDPGNNSPLHF.

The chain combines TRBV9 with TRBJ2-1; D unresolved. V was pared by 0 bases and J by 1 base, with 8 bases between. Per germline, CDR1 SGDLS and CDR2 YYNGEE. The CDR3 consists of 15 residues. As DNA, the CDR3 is TGTGCCAGCAGCGTAGGAACGTCGTCCTACAATGAGCAGTTCTTC. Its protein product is CASSVGTSSYNEQFF.

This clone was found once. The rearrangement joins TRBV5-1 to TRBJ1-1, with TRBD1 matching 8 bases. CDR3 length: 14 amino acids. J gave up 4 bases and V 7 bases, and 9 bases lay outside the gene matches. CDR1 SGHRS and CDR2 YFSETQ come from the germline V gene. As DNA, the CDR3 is TGCGCCAGCGCCGAGGGAACAGGGGGCACTGAAGCTTTCTTT. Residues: CASAEGTGGTEAFF. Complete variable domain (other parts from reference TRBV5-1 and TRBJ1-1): KAGVTQTPRYLIKTRGQQVTLSCSPISGHRSVSWYQQTPGQGLQFLFEYFSETQRNKGNFPGRFSGRQFSNSRSEMNVSTLELGDSALYLCASAEGTGGTEAFFGQGTRLTVV.

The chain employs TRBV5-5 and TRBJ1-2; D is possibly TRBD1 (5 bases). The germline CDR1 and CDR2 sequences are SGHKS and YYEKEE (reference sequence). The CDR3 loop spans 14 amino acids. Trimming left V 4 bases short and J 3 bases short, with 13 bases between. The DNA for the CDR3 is TGTGCCAGCAGCCCACCGGGGGTTCACTATGGCTACACCTTC. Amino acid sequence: CASSPPGVHYGYTF.

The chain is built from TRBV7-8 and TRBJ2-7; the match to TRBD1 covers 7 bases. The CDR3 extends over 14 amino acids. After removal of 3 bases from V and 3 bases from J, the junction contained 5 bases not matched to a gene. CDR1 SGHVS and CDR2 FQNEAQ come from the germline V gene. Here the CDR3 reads CASSFTGVGYEQYF. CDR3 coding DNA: TGTGCCAGCAGCTTTACAGGGGTAGGCTACGAGCAGTACTTC.